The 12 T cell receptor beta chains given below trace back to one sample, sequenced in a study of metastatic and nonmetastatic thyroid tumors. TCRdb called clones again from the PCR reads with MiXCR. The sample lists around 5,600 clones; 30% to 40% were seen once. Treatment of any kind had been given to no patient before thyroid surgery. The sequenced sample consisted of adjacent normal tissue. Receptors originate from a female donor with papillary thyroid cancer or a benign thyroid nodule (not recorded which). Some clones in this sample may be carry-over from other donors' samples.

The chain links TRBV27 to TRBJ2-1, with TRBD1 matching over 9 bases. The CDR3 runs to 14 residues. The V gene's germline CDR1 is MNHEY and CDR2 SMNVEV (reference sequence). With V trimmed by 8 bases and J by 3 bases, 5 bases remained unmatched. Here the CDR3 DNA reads TGTGCCAGCGCCGGGACAGGGTACTACAATGAGCAGTTCTTC. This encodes CASAGTGYYNEQFF.

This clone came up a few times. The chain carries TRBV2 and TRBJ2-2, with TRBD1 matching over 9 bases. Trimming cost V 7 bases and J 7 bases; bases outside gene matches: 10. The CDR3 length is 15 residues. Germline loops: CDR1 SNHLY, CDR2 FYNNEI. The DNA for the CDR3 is TGTGCCAGCAATTTTGGGGACAGGGTTAACGGGGAGCTGTTTTTT. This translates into CASNFGDRVNGELFF.

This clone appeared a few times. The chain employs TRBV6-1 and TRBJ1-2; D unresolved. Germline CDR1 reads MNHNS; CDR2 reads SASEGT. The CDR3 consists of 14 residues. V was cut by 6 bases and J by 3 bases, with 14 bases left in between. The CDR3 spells CASRPIDGHYGYTF. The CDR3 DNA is TGTGCCAGCAGACCCATCGACGGGCACTATGGCTACACCTTC.

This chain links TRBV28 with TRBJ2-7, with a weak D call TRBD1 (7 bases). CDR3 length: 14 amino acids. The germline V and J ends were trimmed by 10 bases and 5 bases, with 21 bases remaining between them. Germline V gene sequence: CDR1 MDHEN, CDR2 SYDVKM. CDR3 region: CATKGEDRIHEQYF. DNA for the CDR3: TGTGCCACCAAGGGGGAGGACAGGATCCACGAGCAGTACTTC.

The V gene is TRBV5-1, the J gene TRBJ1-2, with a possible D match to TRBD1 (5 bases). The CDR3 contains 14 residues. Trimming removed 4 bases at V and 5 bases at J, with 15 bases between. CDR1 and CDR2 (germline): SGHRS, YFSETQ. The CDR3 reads CASSPGTGLYGYTF. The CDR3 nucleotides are TGCGCCAGCAGCCCGGGGACGGGTCTTTATGGCTACACCTTC.

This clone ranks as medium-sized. The CDR3, as DNA: TGCGCCAGCAGACGGGAGGGGGGGAGAGGCACAGATACGCAGTATTTT. Protein sequence: CASRREGGRGTDTQYF. The rearrangement links TRBV5-1 to TRBJ2-3, with 8 bases that match TRBD2. The germline V gene has CDR1 SGHRS and CDR2 YFSETQ. V lost 5 bases and J lost 1; bases outside the gene matches: 9. CDR3 size: 16 residues.

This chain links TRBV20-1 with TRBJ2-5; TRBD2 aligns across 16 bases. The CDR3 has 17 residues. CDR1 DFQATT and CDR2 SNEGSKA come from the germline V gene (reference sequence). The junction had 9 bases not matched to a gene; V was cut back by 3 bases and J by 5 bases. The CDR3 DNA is TGCAGTGCTAGTAAGGGACTAGCGGGAGGGCCGAGGGAGACCCAGTACTTC. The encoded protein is CSASKGLAGGPRETQYF.

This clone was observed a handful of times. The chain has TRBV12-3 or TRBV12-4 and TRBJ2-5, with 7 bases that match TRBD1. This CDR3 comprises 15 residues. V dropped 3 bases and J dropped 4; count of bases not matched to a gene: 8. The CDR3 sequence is CASSLIQGNRETQYF. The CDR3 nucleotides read TGTGCCAGCAGTTTGATACAGGGGAATCGAGAGACCCAGTACTTC.

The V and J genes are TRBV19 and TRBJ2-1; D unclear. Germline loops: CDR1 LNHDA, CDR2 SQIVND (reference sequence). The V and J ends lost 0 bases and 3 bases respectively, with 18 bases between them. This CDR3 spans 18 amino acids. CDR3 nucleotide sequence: TGTGCCAGTAGTATAGAGAAGGTTAGCCAGTCCAACTACAATGAGCAGTTCTTC. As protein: CASSIEKVSQSNYNEQFF.

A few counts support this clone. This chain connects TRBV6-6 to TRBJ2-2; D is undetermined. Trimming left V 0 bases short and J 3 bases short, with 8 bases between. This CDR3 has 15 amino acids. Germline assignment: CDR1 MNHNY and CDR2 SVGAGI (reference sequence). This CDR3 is CASSYSARYTGELFF. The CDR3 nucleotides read TGTGCCAGCAGTTACTCAGCGAGATACACCGGGGAGCTGTTTTTT.

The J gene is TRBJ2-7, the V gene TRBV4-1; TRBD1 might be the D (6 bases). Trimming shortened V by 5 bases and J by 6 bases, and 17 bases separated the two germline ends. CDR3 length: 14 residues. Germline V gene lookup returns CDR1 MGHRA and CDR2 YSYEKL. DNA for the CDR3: TGCGCCAGCAGCTTCGCGCCAGGGGTGGGCGAGCAGTACTTC. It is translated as CASSFAPGVGEQYF.

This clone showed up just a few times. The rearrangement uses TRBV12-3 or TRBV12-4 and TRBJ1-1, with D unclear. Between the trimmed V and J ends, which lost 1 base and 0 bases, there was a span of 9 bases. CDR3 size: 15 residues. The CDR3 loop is CASSLVSGMNTEAFF. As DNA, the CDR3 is TGTGCCAGCAGTTTAGTATCAGGAATGAACACTGAAGCTTTCTTT.